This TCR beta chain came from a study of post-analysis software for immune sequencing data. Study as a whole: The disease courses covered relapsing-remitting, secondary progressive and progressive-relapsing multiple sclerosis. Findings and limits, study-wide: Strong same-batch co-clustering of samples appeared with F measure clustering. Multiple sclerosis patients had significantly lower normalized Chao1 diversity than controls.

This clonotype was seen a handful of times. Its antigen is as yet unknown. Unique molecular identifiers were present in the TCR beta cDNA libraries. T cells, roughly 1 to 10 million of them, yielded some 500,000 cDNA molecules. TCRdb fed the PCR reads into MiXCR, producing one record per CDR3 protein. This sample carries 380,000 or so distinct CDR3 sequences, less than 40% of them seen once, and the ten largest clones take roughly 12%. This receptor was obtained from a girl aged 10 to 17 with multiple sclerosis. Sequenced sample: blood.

CDR3 residues: CASSEASFALDEQFF. The CDR3 coding sequence is TGTGCCAGCAGTGAAGCGTCATTCGCACTTGATGAGCAGTTCTTC. The chain couples TRBV2 to TRBJ2-1, with no clear D. Per the germline V gene, CDR1 is SNHLY and CDR2 is FYNNEI. Trimming removed 0 bases from V and 8 bases from J, with 14 bases in between. The CDR3 covers 15 residues.